Listed here are 32 T cell receptor beta chains from one sample, sequenced in a study of response to subunit inactivated influenza vaccine. From the RT-PCR reads, TCRdb called clonotypes with MiXCR, one entry per CDR3 protein. Among approximately 520,000 distinct CDR3 sequences listed, 25% were seen once. This specimen consisted of CD4+ T cells sorted from PBMCs, obtained about 5 days after vaccination. The source is a middle-aged man who received an inactivated influenza vaccine.

The chain has TRBV20-1 and TRBJ1-5; tentative D call: TRBD1 (6 bases). Trimming stripped 0 bases from V and 5 bases from J, with 20 bases between. CDR1 DFQATT and CDR2 SNEGSKA come from the germline V gene (reference sequence). The CDR3 extends over 17 amino acids. The CDR3 loop reads CSARDLGARLPDQPQHF. The CDR3 DNA is TGCAGTGCTAGAGATCTGGGGGCGCGGCTTCCCGATCAGCCCCAGCATTTT.

The genes are TRBV4-3 and TRBJ1-2; a weak D match, TRBD1 (6 bases). This CDR3 comprises 15 residues. In germline, CDR1 is LGHNA, CDR2 YSLEER. V lost 2 bases, J lost 2 bases, and 12 bases lay in between. CDR3 in amino acids: CASSQHRDSNYGYTF. In nucleotides, the CDR3 is TGCGCCAGCAGCCAACACAGGGATAGCAACTATGGCTACACCTTC.

In this sample, this clonotype turned up a few times. This chain uses TRBV6-1 with TRBJ1-1; D is perhaps TRBD1 (5 bases). The CDR3 contains 14 residues. Trimming stripped 2 bases from V and 3 bases from J, with 10 bases between. Germline V lookup: CDR1 MNHNS, CDR2 SASEGT. The CDR3 region has the DNA TGTGCCAGCAGTGAACGAGGGGAGGACACTGAAGCTTTCTTT. This codes for CASSERGEDTEAFF.

This clonotype was counted only a few times. This chain joins TRBV29-1 and TRBJ1-5; possibly TRBD1 for D (5 bases). From germline, CDR1 is SQVTM and CDR2 ANQGSEA. The CDR3 length is 12 residues. The ends were cut back, 6 bases at V and 4 bases at J, with 10 bases in the middle. The CDR3, as DNA: TGCAGCGTGGGGGACCCTAATCAGCCCCAGCATTTT. Protein: CSVGDPNQPQHF.

The chain joins TRBV14 to TRBJ2-3, with TRBD1 matching over 7 bases. The germline V gene has CDR1 SGHDN and CDR2 FVKESK. The CDR3 extends over 16 amino acids. Trimming removed 4 bases from V and 2 bases from J; junction bases left unmatched: 9. CDR3 sequence: CASSPDRDLDTDTQYF. The CDR3 DNA reads TGTGCCAGCAGCCCTGACAGGGATTTGGACACAGATACGCAGTATTTT.

This rearrangement joins TRBV6-1 to TRBJ1-1; D remains ambiguous. The CDR3 has 14 amino acids. The V and J ends lost 5 bases and 0 bases respectively, with 10 bases between them. The germline V gene has CDR1 MNHNS and CDR2 SASEGT. The CDR3 nucleotides read TGTGCCAGCAGTCGGAGCGTCCTGAACACTGAAGCTTTCTTT. Translated: CASSRSVLNTEAFF.

The DNA for the CDR3 is TGCAGCGTTGAGGAGACAGGGGGCTACGAGCAGTACTTC. Amino acids: CSVEETGGYEQYF. The chain couples TRBV29-1 to TRBJ2-7; 9 bases map to TRBD1. V was pared by 3 bases and J by 3 bases, with 3 bases of the junction left unmatched. The CDR3 length is 13 residues. In germline, CDR1 is SQVTM, CDR2 ANQGSEA.

The CDR3 spells CSAAGHQRVFDTEAFF. The CDR3 DNA follows: TGCAGTGCCGCGGGACACCAGAGGGTGTTCGACACTGAAGCTTTCTTT. The chain is built from TRBV20-1 and TRBJ1-1; D perhaps matches TRBD1 (6 bases). V lost 6 bases, J lost 3 bases, and 23 bases lay in between. Germline CDR1 DFQATT, CDR2 SNEGSKA (reference sequence). The CDR3 totals 16 residues.

The table lists this clonotype with a few counts. V usage is TRBV15 and J usage is TRBJ2-7; the D gene could be TRBD1 or TRBD2 (6 bases each). The length of the CDR3 is 16 residues. V lost 1 base to trimming and J lost 5 bases, with 18 bases between them. The germline CDR1 and CDR2 sequences are LNHNV and YYDKDF (reference sequence). DNA for the CDR3: TGTGCCACCAGCAGAGTAGGTTGGGCAGGGGAGGACGAGCAGTACTTC. It is translated as CATSRVGWAGEDEQYF. Filled out from reference TRBV15 and TRBJ2-7, the complete variable domain reads DAMVIQNPRYQVTQFGKPVTLSCSQTLNHNVMYWYQQKSSQAPKLLFHYYDKDFNNEADTPDNFQSRRPNTSFCFLDIRSPGLGDTAMYLCATSRVGWAGEDEQYFGPGTRLTVT.

This clonotype occurred many times. The chain uses TRBV7-2 and TRBJ2-1; D ambiguous. This CDR3 region has 15 residues. Trimming left V 5 bases short and J 1 base short, with 12 bases between. Looked up from germline, CDR1 is SGHTA and CDR2 is FQGNSA. The CDR3 reads CASSLSGVSYNEQFF. The CDR3, as DNA: TGTGCCAGCAGCCTCTCGGGTGTATCCTACAATGAGCAGTTCTTC.

The chain couples TRBV12-3 or TRBV12-4 to TRBJ1-5; D possibly corresponds to TRBD1 (6 bases). V dropped 6 bases and J dropped 4 bases, with 13 bases sitting between them. The CDR3 extends over 14 amino acids. The CDR3 DNA sequence: TGTGCCAGCAGCCCAGCAAGGGGGAATCAGCCCCAGCATTTT. Translation: CASSPARGNQPQHF.

The chain uses TRBV24-1 and TRBJ2-5; D remains unclear. V lost 4 bases, J lost 1 base, and 12 bases lay in between. The CDR3 extends over 15 amino acids. CDR1 and CDR2 (germline): KGHDR, SFDVKD. CDR3 in amino acids: CATSDSHPPQETQYF. CDR3 in DNA: TGTGCCACCAGTGACTCCCATCCTCCCCAAGAGACCCAGTACTTC.

In this sample, this clonotype turned up many times. V and J are TRBV12-3 or TRBV12-4 and TRBJ1-1; 7 bases are a match to TRBD1. V lost 4 bases and J lost 5; bases outside the gene matches: 7. The CDR3 is 14 residues long. The CDR3 protein is CASSSRQGGTEAFF. The CDR3 DNA reads as TGTGCCAGCAGTTCCCGACAGGGTGGAACTGAAGCTTTCTTT.

The chain links TRBV10-3 to TRBJ1-3; D is possibly TRBD1 (5 bases). The CDR3 length is 14 residues. Germline V CDR1 and CDR2: ENHRY, SYGVKD. Trimming took off 7 bases at V and 2 bases at J, with 12 bases between the two ends. CDR3 region: CAIKGTDTGNTIYF. CDR3 in DNA: TGTGCCATCAAAGGGACCGACACTGGAAACACCATATATTTT.

The chain has TRBV27 and TRBJ2-7; 9 bases are a match to TRBD2. The CDR3 runs 19 residues. Looked up from germline, CDR1 is MNHEY and CDR2 is SMNVEV (reference sequence). Trimming cost V 3 bases and J 4 bases; bases outside gene matches: 19. In nucleotides, the CDR3 is TGTGCCAGCAGTTTGGGGTGGCCGTCGCGGGCGGGAGGGAGGTACGAGCAGTACTTC. It specifies CASSLGWPSRAGGRYEQYF.

This clonotype was detected only a few times. The J gene is TRBJ1-5, the V gene TRBV10-3; TRBD1 is a possible D gene (5 bases). The CDR3 has 15 amino acids. Trimming shortened V by 0 bases and J by 2 bases, and 8 bases separated the two germline ends. Germline lookup yields CDR1 ENHRY and CDR2 SYGVKD. The CDR3 region is CAISESIQGNQPQHF. In DNA form, the CDR3 reads TGTGCCATCAGTGAGTCGATACAGGGCAATCAGCCCCAGCATTTT.

This clonotype has more than one count but fewer than ten. The gene calls are TRBV24-1 and TRBJ2-3, with 10 bases aligning to TRBD1. The CDR3 contains 16 residues. Germline lookup yields CDR1 KGHDR and CDR2 SFDVKD. Trimming took 3 bases from V and 5 from J; bases not matched to a gene: 7. The CDR3 loop reads CATSDRKGQGRDTQYF. The CDR3 DNA sequence: TGTGCCACCAGTGATCGAAAGGGACAGGGGCGAGATACGCAGTATTTT.

This clonotype was seen ten or more times. The V and J genes are TRBV10-2 and TRBJ2-3; 9 nucleotides line up with TRBD2. Germline assignment: CDR1 WSHSY and CDR2 SAAADI. The V and J ends lost 0 bases and 3 bases, in that order; junction bases with no gene match: 10. The CDR3 contains 18 residues. CDR3 DNA sequence: TGCGCCAGCAGTGAGTCTGGGCTAGCGGGACTGTGGACAGATACGCAGTATTTT. It specifies CASSESGLAGLWTDTQYF.

The table lists this clonotype with a few counts. The V call is TRBV12-3 or TRBV12-4, the J call TRBJ1-5, with unresolved D. Trimming removed 8 bases from V and 7 bases from J, with 18 bases in between. This CDR3 region has 14 residues. CDR3 DNA sequence: TGTGCCAGCCGCTCCTCGGCGGGCAGCCAGCCCCAGCATTTT. Translated: CASRSSAGSQPQHF.

This sequence joins TRBV20-1 and TRBJ1-1; 8 positions match TRBD1. The germline gives CDR1 DFQATT, CDR2 SNEGSKA (reference sequence). Trimming at V came to 6 bases and at J to 5 bases, leaving 17 bases not matched to a gene. This CDR3 spans 16 amino acids. The CDR3 DNA follows: TGCAGTGCGGCGTCGTTGGTGGGCAGGGGGCGAACTGAAGCTTTCTTT. Residues: CSAASLVGRGRTEAFF.

The rearrangement joins TRBV6-5 to TRBJ2-5; TRBD2 might be the D (5 bases). Germline-derived CDR1 and CDR2 are MNHEY and SVGAGI. This CDR3 is built from 14 residues. V was trimmed by 2 bases and J by 0 bases, leaving 7 bases between them. This chain's CDR3 is CASSYDYYQETQYF. CDR3 in DNA: TGTGCCAGCAGTTACGACTACTACCAAGAGACCCAGTACTTC.

The chain employs TRBV20-1 and TRBJ2-2; the D gene is possibly TRBD2 (6 bases). The CDR3 spans 13 residues. With 5 bases removed from V and 6 bases from J, the gap between germline ends came to 13 bases. Germline V CDR1 and CDR2: DFQATT, SNEGSKA (reference sequence). The CDR3 sequence: CSAGDWGSGELFF. Written as DNA, the CDR3 is TGCAGTGCTGGGGACTGGGGATCCGGGGAGCTGTTTTTT.

This clonotype was seen many times. J is TRBJ2-7 and V is TRBV14; no firm D call. The CDR3 is made up of 11 amino acids. V dropped 3 bases and J dropped 7 bases, with 7 bases sitting between them. The V gene's germline CDR1 is SGHDN and CDR2 FVKESK. CDR3: CASSQVGEQYF. In DNA, the CDR3 is TGTGCCAGCAGCCAGGTGGGAGAGCAGTACTTC.

V usage is TRBV12-3 or TRBV12-4 and J usage is TRBJ2-3; 10 positions agree with TRBD2. Trimming removed 6 bases from V and 6 bases from J; junction bases left unmatched: 12. The CDR3 length is 16 residues. The CDR3 protein is CASSFRSGRAIDTQYF. CDR3 coding DNA: TGTGCCAGCAGCTTCAGGAGCGGGAGGGCAATCGATACGCAGTATTTT.

This clonotype was counted many times. V is TRBV20-1 and J is TRBJ1-1; D perhaps matches TRBD1 (5 bases). The CDR3 loop spans 15 amino acids. Trimming pared 3 bases from V and 4 bases from J, leaving 18 bases between. The germline CDR1 and CDR2 sequences are DFQATT and SNEGSKA (reference sequence). The DNA of the CDR3 is TGCAGTGCTAGGGAAGGTGGCAGGGAGTTCACTGAAGCTTTCTTT. Translation: CSAREGGREFTEAFF.

This clonotype was recorded a few times. The CDR3 sequence is CSAQRTGGSYEQYF. The CDR3, as DNA: TGCAGTGCTCAGAGGACAGGGGGTTCCTACGAGCAGTACTTC. The rearrangement links TRBV20-1 to TRBJ2-7; TRBD1 aligns across 10 bases. The CDR3 spans 14 residues. From germline, CDR1 is DFQATT and CDR2 SNEGSKA (reference sequence). V shed 5 bases, J shed 1 base, and the junction held 5 bases outside the gene matches.

This clonotype was observed a few times. This chain joins TRBV5-5 and TRBJ2-3; 14 bases line up with TRBD2. V lost 7 bases, J lost 1 base, and 11 bases stayed unmatched. The V gene's germline CDR1 is SGHKS and CDR2 YYEKEE (reference sequence). The CDR3 totals 18 residues. CDR3 sequence: CASHIGLAGGRGTDTQYF. DNA for the CDR3: TGTGCCAGCCACATAGGACTAGCGGGAGGACGTGGCACAGATACGCAGTATTTT.

The chain combines TRBV7-9 with TRBJ2-7; D not certain. The CDR3 length is 15 residues. Trimming left V 5 bases short and J 3 bases short, with 17 bases between. Germline V lookup: CDR1 SEHNR, CDR2 FQNEAQ (reference sequence). CDR3 bases: TGTGCCAGCAGCCCTCAATTAGCCACAAACTACGAGCAGTACTTC. It translates to CASSPQLATNYEQYF.

This clonotype was found a few times. The rearrangement uses TRBV6-2 or TRBV6-3 and TRBJ2-2, with D possibly matching TRBD2 (5 bases). Germline assignment: CDR1 MNHEY and CDR2 SVGEGT. The CDR3 is made up of 13 amino acids. The ends were cut back, 7 bases at V and 3 bases at J, with 9 bases in the middle. CDR3 protein: CASKGEDTGELFF. The CDR3 bases are TGTGCCAGCAAGGGAGAAGACACCGGGGAGCTGTTTTTT.

This clonotype was counted ten times or more. This chain connects TRBV25-1 to TRBJ2-7; possible D gene TRBD2, 6 bases. Germline V gene sequence: CDR1 MGHDK, CDR2 SYGVNS. Between the trimmed V and J ends, which lost 8 bases and 3 bases, there was a span of 14 bases. This CDR3 region has 13 residues. The CDR3 DNA reads as TGTGCCAGCCGAGGACCCGGGAGCTACGAGCAGTACTTC. This codes for CASRGPGSYEQYF.

The chain carries TRBV5-5 and TRBJ2-2; 7 nucleotides align to TRBD2. CDR3 length: 17 amino acids. V shed 3 bases and J 0 bases; nucleotides not matched to a gene: 8. Germline V lookup: CDR1 SGHKS, CDR2 YYEKEE (reference sequence). The CDR3 DNA reads TGTGCCAGCAGCTCAGCTAGCGGAACCCCGAACACCGGGGAGCTGTTTTTT. Translation: CASSSASGTPNTGELFF.

The chain couples TRBV10-2 to TRBJ2-7; D could derive from TRBD1 or TRBD2 (5 bases each). This CDR3 is 13 amino acids long. The germline gives CDR1 WSHSY, CDR2 SAAADI. V dropped 2 bases and J dropped 7 bases, with 12 bases sitting between them. CDR3 loop: CASSEPGTREQYF. CDR3 bases: TGCGCCAGCAGTGAGCCCGGGACCAGGGAGCAGTACTTC.